One and the same sample provided the 8 T cell receptor beta chains below, sequenced in a study of OX40 agonist ivuxolimab in advanced cancers. Sequencing was performed with immunoSEQ multiplex PCR; in TCRdb, only in-frame clones are kept and a portion is missing. The sample includes roughly 120,000 clones, approximately 89% seen only once; the top ten take 0.25% to 0.3%. Here the sequenced sample was CD4+ or CD8+ T cells sorted from blood, taken in a trial of the OX40 agonist ivuxolimab. These receptor sequences come from an adult with an advanced solid tumor such as melanoma, head and neck, liver or kidney cancer.

V is TRBV6-1 and J is TRBJ2-1; either TRBD1 or TRBD2 may supply D (6 bases each). The CDR3 is 15 amino acids. V lost 7 bases and J 2 bases, leaving 15 bases between the germline ends. Germline CDR1 is MNHNS and CDR2 is SASEGT. The DNA of the CDR3 is TGTGCCAGCACCCCAAGGGGGGCCGCCTACAATGAGCAGTTCTTC. It specifies CASTPRGAAYNEQFF.

A few counts support this clone. The chain joins TRBV4-3 to TRBJ2-5, with D unresolved. The CDR3 totals 13 residues. CDR1 and CDR2 from the germline V gene are LGHNA and YSLEER. V lost 5 bases and J lost 4, with 11 bases in between. This chain's CDR3 is CASSINSGETQYF. CDR3 nucleotides: TGCGCCAGCAGCATCAATTCCGGAGAGACCCAGTACTTC.

The CDR3 loop is CAWSVGLNTGELFF. The CDR3 coding sequence is TGTGCCTGGAGTGTAGGTCTTAACACCGGGGAGCTGTTTTTT. The genes are TRBV30 and TRBJ2-2, with unresolved D. CDR1 is GTSNPN and CDR2 is SVGIG in the germline V gene (reference sequence). The CDR3 is made up of 14 amino acids. V was pared by 0 bases and J by 2 bases, with 7 bases between.

This clone appeared a few times. This chain links TRBV4-2 with TRBJ2-3, with 15 bases identical to TRBD2. Losses at the gene ends were 0 bases for V and 5 bases for J; bases not matched to a gene: 6. The CDR3 totals 18 residues. Per the germline V gene, CDR1 is LGHNA and CDR2 is YNFKEQ. The CDR3 bases are TGTGCCAGCAGCCAAGAGAGGACTAGCGGGGGGGCTGAAGATACGCAGTATTTT. Protein: CASSQERTSGGAEDTQYF.

This clone was seen a handful of times. The chain links TRBV5-4 to TRBJ2-7; a possible D gene is TRBD2 (6 bases). This CDR3 comprises 12 residues. CDR1 is SGHNT and CDR2 is YYREEE in the germline V gene (reference sequence). Trimming took off 4 bases at V and 4 bases at J, with 9 bases between the two ends. Here the CDR3 DNA reads TGTGCCAGCAGCGGGGGGAGATACGAGCAGTACTTC. Residues: CASSGGRYEQYF. The full variable domain, completed using reference TRBV5-4 and TRBJ2-7, is ETGVTQSPTHLIKTRGQQVTLRCSSQSGHNTVSWYQQALGQGPQFIFQYYREEENGRGNFPPRFSGLQFPNYSSELNVNALELDDSALYLCASSGGRYEQYFGPGTRLTVT.

This clone was counted a few times. V is TRBV5-1 and J is TRBJ1-3, with a possible D match to TRBD1 (5 bases). The germline V gene encodes CDR1 SGHRS and CDR2 YFSETQ. The CDR3 covers 14 residues. V gave up 4 bases and J gave up 8 bases, with 16 bases separating them. CDR3: CASSDRAEGHTIYF. The CDR3 coding sequence is TGCGCCAGCAGCGATCGGGCCGAGGGGCACACCATATATTTT.

V and J are TRBV6-5 and TRBJ2-5; D is ambiguous. CDR3 size: 14 residues. Trimming shortened V by 6 bases and J by 2 bases, and 13 bases separated the two germline ends. Germline-derived CDR1 and CDR2 are MNHEY and SVGAGI. CDR3 loop: CASSSTSSQETQYF. Written as DNA, the CDR3 is TGTGCCAGCAGCTCCACAAGCTCTCAAGAGACCCAGTACTTC.

This chain connects TRBV10-3 to TRBJ2-5, with 13 bases fitting TRBD2. CDR1 is ENHRY, CDR2 SYGVKD, per germline. V shed 11 bases and J 1 base; nucleotides not matched to a gene: 13. This CDR3 has 17 amino acids. CDR3 coding DNA: TGTGCCCCACGGACTAGCGGGAGAAGTAAGCGCCAAGAGACCCAGTACTTC. It encodes CAPRTSGRSKRQETQYF.